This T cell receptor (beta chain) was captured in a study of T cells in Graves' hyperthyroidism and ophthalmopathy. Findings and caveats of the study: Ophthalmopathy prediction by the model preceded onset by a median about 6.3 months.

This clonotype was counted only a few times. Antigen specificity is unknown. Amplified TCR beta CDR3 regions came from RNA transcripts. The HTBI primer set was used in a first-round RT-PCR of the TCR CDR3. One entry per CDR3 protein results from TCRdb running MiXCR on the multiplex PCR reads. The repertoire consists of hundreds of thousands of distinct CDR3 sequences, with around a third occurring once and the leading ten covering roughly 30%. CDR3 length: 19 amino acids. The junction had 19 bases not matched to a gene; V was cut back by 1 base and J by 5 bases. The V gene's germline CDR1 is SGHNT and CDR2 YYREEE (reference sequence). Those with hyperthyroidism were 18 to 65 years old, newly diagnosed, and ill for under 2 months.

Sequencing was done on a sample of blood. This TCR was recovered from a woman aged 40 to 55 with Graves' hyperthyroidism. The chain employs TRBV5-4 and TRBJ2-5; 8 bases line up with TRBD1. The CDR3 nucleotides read TGTGCCAGCAGCTTGTATTTCCGGGACAGGAGAATTCACTTGGAGACCCAGTACTTC. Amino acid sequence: CASSLYFRDRRIHLETQYF.